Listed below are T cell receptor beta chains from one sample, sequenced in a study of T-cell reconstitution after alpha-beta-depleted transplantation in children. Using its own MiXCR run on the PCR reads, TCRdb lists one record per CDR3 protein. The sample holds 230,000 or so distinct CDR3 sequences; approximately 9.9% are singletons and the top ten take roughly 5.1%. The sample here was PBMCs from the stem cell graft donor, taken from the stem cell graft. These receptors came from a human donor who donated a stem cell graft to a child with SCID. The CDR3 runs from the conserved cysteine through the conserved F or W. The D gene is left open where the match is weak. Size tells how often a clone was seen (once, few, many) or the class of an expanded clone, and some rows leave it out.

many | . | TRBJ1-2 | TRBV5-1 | CASSSQTAGVYGYTF | TGCGCCAGCAGCTCCCAAACCGCAGGGGTCTATGGCTACACCTTC
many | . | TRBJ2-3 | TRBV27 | CASSSGTVPDTQYF | TGTGCCAGCAGTTCGGGGACTGTCCCAGATACGCAGTATTTT
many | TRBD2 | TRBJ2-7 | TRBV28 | CASRIGLAGGHEQYF | TGTGCCAGCAGGATCGGACTAGCGGGGGGACACGAGCAGTACTTC
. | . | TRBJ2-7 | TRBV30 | CAWSRGRIYEQYF | TGTGCCTGGAGCCGGGGCAGGATCTACGAGCAGTACTTC
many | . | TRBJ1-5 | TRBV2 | CATQGGSNQPQHF | TGTGCCACTCAAGGAGGTAGCAATCAGCCCCAGCATTTT
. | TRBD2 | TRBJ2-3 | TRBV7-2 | CASSYQSGVTDTQYF | TGTGCCAGCAGCTACCAGAGCGGGGTTACAGATACGCAGTATTTT
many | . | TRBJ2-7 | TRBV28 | CASSFRLVGDEQYF | TGTGCCAGCAGTTTCCGCCTCGTGGGGGACGAGCAGTACTTC
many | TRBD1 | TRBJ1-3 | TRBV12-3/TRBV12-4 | CASSLDTGTGRFAGNTIYF | TGTGCCAGCAGTTTAGATACCGGGACAGGGCGATTTGCTGGAAACACCATATATTTT
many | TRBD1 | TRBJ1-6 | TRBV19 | CASSTTRQGGSPLHF | TGTGCCAGTAGTACGACAAGACAGGGGGGTTCACCCCTCCACTTT
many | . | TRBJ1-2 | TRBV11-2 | CASSLEVGRRGGNYGYTF | TGTGCCAGCAGCTTAGAAGTGGGGAGGCGCGGTGGGAACTATGGCTACACCTTC
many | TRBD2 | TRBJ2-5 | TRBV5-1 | CASGRTSGQETQYF | TGCGCCAGCGGAAGGACTAGCGGCCAAGAGACCCAGTACTTC
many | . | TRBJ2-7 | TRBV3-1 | CASSLVGDYEQYF | TGTGCCAGCAGCCTTGTAGGGGACTACGAGCAGTACTTC
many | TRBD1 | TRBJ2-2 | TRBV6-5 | CASSWDRGRSGELFF | TGTGCCAGCAGTTGGGACAGGGGAAGATCCGGGGAGCTGTTTTTT
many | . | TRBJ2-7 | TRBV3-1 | CASSLGGFEQYF | TGTGCCAGCAGCCTCGGGGGTTTCGAGCAGTACTTC
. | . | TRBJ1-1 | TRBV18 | CASSPTVGAVLAEAFF | TGTGCCAGCTCCCCGACGGTAGGGGCCGTCCTCGCTGAAGCTTTCTTT
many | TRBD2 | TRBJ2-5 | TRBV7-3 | CASSSGGAPQETQYF | TGTGCCAGCAGCTCGGGGGGGGCCCCACAAGAGACCCAGTACTTC
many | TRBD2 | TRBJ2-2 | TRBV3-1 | CASSQGTSGVLSTGELFF | TGTGCCAGCAGCCAAGGGACTAGCGGGGTCTTGAGCACCGGGGAGCTGTTTTTT
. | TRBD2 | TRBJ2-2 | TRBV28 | CASSPGGLAGYTGELFF | TGTGCCAGCAGTCCCGGCGGTCTAGCGGGGTACACCGGGGAGCTGTTTTTT
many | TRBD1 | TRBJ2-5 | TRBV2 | CASRLQGYQETQYF | TGTGCCAGCAGATTACAGGGGTACCAAGAGACCCAGTACTTC
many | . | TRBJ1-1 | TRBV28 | CASSSHGGGNTEAFF | TGTGCCAGCAGTTCCCACGGGGGGGGGAACACTGAAGCTTTCTTT
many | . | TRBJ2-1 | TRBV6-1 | CASSVTGDNEQFF | TGTGCCAGCAGTGTAACTGGGGACAATGAGCAGTTCTTC
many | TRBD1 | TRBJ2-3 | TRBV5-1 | CASSSDRVPDTQYF | TGCGCCAGCAGCTCTGACAGGGTCCCAGATACGCAGTATTTT
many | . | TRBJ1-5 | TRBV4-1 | CASSQEGSQEGQPQHF | TGCGCCAGCAGCCAAGAAGGGTCTCAGGAGGGCCAGCCCCAGCATTTT
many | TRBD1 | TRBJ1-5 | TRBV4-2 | CASSQLDRGDQPQHF | TGTGCCAGCAGCCAGCTAGACAGGGGAGATCAGCCCCAGCATTTT
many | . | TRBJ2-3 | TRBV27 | CASSGGWGTDTQYF | TGTGCCAGCAGTGGGGGATGGGGCACAGATACGCAGTATTTT
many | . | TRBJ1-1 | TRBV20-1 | CSAGLGGTEAFF | TGCAGTGCTGGTTTGGGGGGGACTGAAGCTTTCTTT
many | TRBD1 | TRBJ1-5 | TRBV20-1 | CSANRGRNSNQPQHF | TGCAGTGCTAACAGGGGCAGAAATAGCAATCAGCCCCAGCATTTT
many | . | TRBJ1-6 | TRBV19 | CASKGVTWSPLHF | TGTGCCAGTAAAGGGGTAACTTGGTCACCCCTCCACTTT
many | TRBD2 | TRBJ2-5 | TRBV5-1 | CASSFDVGGIQETQYF | TGCGCCAGCAGCTTTGACGTGGGGGGGATCCAAGAGACCCAGTACTTC
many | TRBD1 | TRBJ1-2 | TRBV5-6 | CASRRTGGGNSGYTF | TGTGCCAGCAGGCGAACAGGGGGTGGGAACTCTGGCTACACCTTC
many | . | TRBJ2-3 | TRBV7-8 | CASSLDDYNTDTQYF | TGTGCCAGCAGCTTAGATGATTACAACACAGATACGCAGTATTTT
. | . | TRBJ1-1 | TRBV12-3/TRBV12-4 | CASSYRDLNTEAFF | TGTGCCAGCAGTTACAGGGACTTGAACACTGAAGCTTTCTTT
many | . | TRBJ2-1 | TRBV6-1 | CATWGPTRGGEQFF | TGTGCCACCTGGGGGCCTACGCGCGGAGGTGAGCAGTTCTTC
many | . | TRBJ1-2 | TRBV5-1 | CASSPRTENGYTF | TGCGCCAGCAGCCCCCGGACAGAAAATGGCTACACCTTC
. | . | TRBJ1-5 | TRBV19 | CASSIPTDYSNQPQHF | TGTGCCAGTAGTATACCAACAGATTATAGCAATCAGCCCCAGCATTTT
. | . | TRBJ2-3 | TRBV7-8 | CASSRWSTDTQYF | TGTGCCAGCAGCCGGTGGAGCACTGATACGCAGTATTTT
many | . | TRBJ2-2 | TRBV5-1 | CASSLGVVVPTGELFF | TGCGCCAGCAGCTTGGGCGTGGTAGTTCCCACCGGGGAGCTGTTTTTT
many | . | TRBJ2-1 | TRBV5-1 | CASSLTEVNNEQFF | TGCGCCAGCAGCTTGACAGAAGTTAACAATGAGCAGTTCTTC
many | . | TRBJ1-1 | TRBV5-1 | CASSLVPGGVTEAFF | TGCGCCAGCAGCTTGGTTCCGGGAGGGGTCACTGAAGCTTTCTTT
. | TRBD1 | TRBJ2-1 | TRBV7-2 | CASSLRQGWDYNEQFF | TGTGCCAGCAGCTTACGACAGGGATGGGACTACAATGAGCAGTTCTTC
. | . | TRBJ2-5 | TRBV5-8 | CASSLERGAETQYF | TGTGCCAGCAGCTTGGAACGGGGCGCGGAGACCCAGTACTTC